Below, one T cell receptor (beta chain) is given with its context. This receptor's antigen is unknown. The sample holds no much larger clone one base away, and base qualities are not on file. Other DNA sequences in the sample encode the same CDR3. Participants in the prospective study were enrolled through a virtual design, were aged about 18 to 100 years, and lived in some 24 United States geographic areas. In the prospective study, cohorts were assigned on the basis of participant-reported clinical history obtained from a screening survey and a study questionnaire. Recovered participants in ImmuneRACE Cohort 3 were defined by two consecutive negative NP/OP PCR tests, clearance by a healthcare professional, or resolution of symptoms. In the prospective study, whole blood, serum and a nasopharyngeal or oropharyngeal swab were collected from each participant by mobile phlebotomists. Additional blood draws and questionnaires over an approximately 2-month period could optionally be provided by prospective study participants. Before DNA extraction, blood samples from the prospective study were shipped at room temperature or frozen.

These data originate in a study of blood T cell repertoires in COVID-19 (dated by TCRdb to 2019 to 2021). Turning to the overall study: The collaborator samples originated in the United States, Italy and Spain and spanned the acute and convalescent phases of COVID-19. The prospective study material was composed of cDNA or gDNA derived from T cells, B-cell-depleted T cells, or PBMCs. Deeply sampled blood TCRbeta repertoires from subjects exposed to, actively infected with, or recovered from COVID-19 were included in the dataset. The repertoires were made available in a free public database intended to serve as a resource for research on the immune response to SARS-CoV-2. Samples came from the ongoing ImmuneRACE study (first 160 participants) plus 1,254 subjects from 6 global collaborators. The sample metadata nearly always contained a de-identified subject ID, COVID-19 status, age in years and sex. Where available, HLA class I and class II types were taken from metadata supplied by the sample provider and were not determined by assay-based typing.

TCRbeta CDR3 regions were amplified from genomic DNA using the immunoSEQ Assay, a bias-controlled multiplex PCR. Per the source publication's procedure: The number of nucleated cells in each sample was estimated from the amplification of reference gene primers within the assay. Sequence reads were collapsed and filtered to measure the absolute abundance of every unique TCRbeta CDR3 rearrangement. Productive Simpson clonality was computed per sample as the square root of Simpson's diversity index over productive rearrangements. The table was pulled from immuneACCESS by TCRdb, which kept in-frame rearrangements only. Such tables lose some clones; where checked, under half of the loss comes from unresolved V genes, and the rest has no known cause. V and J calls and clone size are as listed in that table; D and trimming were resolved from the DNA. The sample records about 480,000 clones, 70% to 90% of which are singletons. The top ten clones comprise roughly 8% of the sample.

Based on the germline V gene, the CDR1 and CDR2 sequences are ENHRY and SYGVKD. Its CDR3 holds 15 amino acids, cysteine through phenylalanine. Only CDR3 DNA remains: 45 bases, in frame from the first base. Germline trimming amounts to 6 bases on V and 1 base on J, with 5 as the count of junction bases outside the gene matches. The research as a whole found: The amount of clinical and demographic metadata varied by source and participant and was provided uncurated.

This clonotype was sampled from a woman in her sixties or seventies who had recovered from COVID-19. Here the chain combines TRBV10-3 and TRBJ2-3; 9 of the junction bases match TRBD2. Sequencing was carried out using PBMCs or T cells enriched from blood (not recorded which). The sequenced DNA is TGTGCCATCAGCGCCTTAGCGGGGGGCACAGATACGCAGTATTTT. This gives the protein CAISALAGGTDTQYF.